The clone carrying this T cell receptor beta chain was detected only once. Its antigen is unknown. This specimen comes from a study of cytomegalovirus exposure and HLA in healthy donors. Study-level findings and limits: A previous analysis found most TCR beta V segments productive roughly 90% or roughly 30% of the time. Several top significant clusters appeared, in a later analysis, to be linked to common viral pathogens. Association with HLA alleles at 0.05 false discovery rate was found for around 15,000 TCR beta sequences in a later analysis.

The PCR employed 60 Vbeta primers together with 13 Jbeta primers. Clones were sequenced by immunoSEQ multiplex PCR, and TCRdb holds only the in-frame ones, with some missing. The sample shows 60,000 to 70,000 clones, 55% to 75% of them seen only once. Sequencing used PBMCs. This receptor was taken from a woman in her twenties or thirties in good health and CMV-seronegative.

CDR3 protein: CASSFWQGGSGNTIYF. CDR3 coding DNA: TGTGCCAGCAGTTTCTGGCAGGGCGGCTCTGGAAACACCATATATTTT. This sequence joins TRBV28 and TRBJ1-3, with D maybe TRBD1 (5 bases). Trimming cost V 3 bases and J 0 bases, with 12 bases left between them. The CDR3 extends over 16 amino acids. Germline V CDR1 and CDR2: MDHEN, SYDVKM.